This T cell receptor beta chain was identified in a study of B cell selection in AIRE deficiency. Per the original data handling: Pooled conventional T cells gave approximately 1.2x10^5 patient and around 1.5x10^5 donor TCRbeta sequences. Repertoires were generated with immunoSEQ multiplex PCR, while TCRdb's copy carries only in-frame clones and drops some. That table furnishes V, J and clone size, whereas the DNA furnished D and trimming. The sample holds roughly 23,000 clones; 95% to 98% are singletons and the top ten take approximately 0.15%. CD4+CD127+ cells were sorted as the conventional CD4 T cells. Germline V gives CDR1 GTSNPN, CDR2 SVGIG (reference sequence). Trimming shortened V by 0 bases and J by 3 bases, and 17 bases separated the two germline ends. The CDR3 runs 17 residues.

The chain combines TRBV30 with TRBJ1-4; maybe TRBD1 (5 bases). The receptor was derived from a human donor with AIRE deficiency. The sequencing input was conventional CD4+ T cells sorted from PBMCs. CDR3 in amino acids: CAWSVSPGRVSNEKLFF. The CDR3, as DNA: TGTGCCTGGAGTGTATCTCCCGGCAGGGTATCTAATGAAAAACTGTTTTTT. The complete variable domain, with remaining parts taken from reference TRBV30 and TRBJ1-4, reads SQTIHQWPATLVQPVGSPLSLECTVEGTSNPNLYWYRQAAGRGLQLLFYSVGIGQISSEVPQNLSASRPQDRQFILSSKKLLLSDSGFYLCAWSVSPGRVSNEKLFFGSGTQLSVL.